These 32 T cell receptor beta chains were all obtained from the same sample, sequenced in a study of blood T cell repertoires in COVID-19. Measured with immunoSEQ multiplex PCR; TCRdb has only the in-frame clones, and not every one. The profile covers 60,000 to 85,000 clones, with roughly 85% appearing a single time and roughly 11% taken by the ten largest. Material: peripheral blood. These receptors were collected from a man aged 60 to 75 with COVID-19, enrolled during active disease.

The rearrangement links TRBV11-2 to TRBJ2-1; D might be TRBD2 (5 bases). Trimming removed 1 base from V and 10 bases from J, with 11 bases in between. This CDR3 has 13 residues. Looked up from germline, CDR1 is SGHAT and CDR2 is FQNNGV. In nucleotides, the CDR3 is TGTGCCAGCAGCTTAGCCAGCGGAGACGAGCAGTTCTTC. It encodes CASSLASGDEQFF.

The chain carries TRBV6-5 and TRBJ1-6, with TRBD1 matching over 8 bases. The CDR3 is 14 residues long. Germline-derived CDR1 and CDR2 are MNHEY and SVGAGI. V gave up 7 bases and J gave up 7 bases; unmatched junction bases: 6. The CDR3 nucleotides read TGTGCCAGCACCAATCAGGGGGCGAATTCACCCCTCCACTTT. This gives the protein CASTNQGANSPLHF.

The count of this clone is one. V gene TRBV19 combines with J gene TRBJ1-4, with D maybe TRBD1 (6 bases). Germline V gene sequence: CDR1 LNHDA, CDR2 SQIVND (reference sequence). V was cut by 4 bases and J by 5 bases, with 11 bases left in between. This CDR3 contains 14 residues. CDR3 sequence: CASSRDIGNEKLFF. The CDR3 nucleotides are TGTGCCAGTAGTAGGGACATCGGCAATGAAAAACTGTTTTTT.

The chain is built from TRBV6-5 and TRBJ2-7; maybe TRBD1 (6 bases). The V end was cut by 3 bases, the J end by 2 bases, with 11 bases between. The CDR3 is 14 amino acids. Germline V gene lookup returns CDR1 MNHEY and CDR2 SVGAGI. Here the CDR3 reads CASSYSGQTYEQYF. CDR3 nucleotides: TGTGCCAGCAGTTATTCTGGACAGACCTACGAGCAGTACTTC.

This clone was seen at least ten times. The V call is TRBV19, the J call TRBJ1-1; 7 nucleotides match TRBD1. The germline CDR1 and CDR2 sequences are LNHDA and SQIVND (reference sequence). The CDR3 covers 13 residues. Trimming at V came to 6 bases and at J to 1 base, leaving 2 bases not matched to a gene. CDR3 protein: CASSRTGNTEAFF. Here the CDR3 DNA reads TGTGCCAGTAGCCGGACAGGGAACACTGAAGCTTTCTTT.

This sequence joins TRBV5-1 and TRBJ2-4; D possibly corresponds to TRBD2 (6 bases). The CDR3 length is 12 residues. Per germline, CDR1 SGHRS and CDR2 YFSETQ. The V gene lost 4 bases and the J gene lost 8 bases, with 10 bases spanning the gap. The CDR3 DNA follows: TGCGCCAGCAGCGTGGAGGGAGACATTCAGTACTTC. The encoded protein is CASSVEGDIQYF.

The chain employs TRBV30 and TRBJ2-1; 8 bases align to TRBD1. With V trimmed by 2 bases and J by 13 bases, 7 bases remained unmatched. CDR3 length equals 12 residues. Germline V gene data show CDR1 as GTSNPN and CDR2 as SVGIG (reference sequence). CDR3 region: CAWSPQGEVQFF. The CDR3, as DNA: TGTGCCTGGAGTCCACAGGGGGAGGTACAGTTCTTC.

The rearrangement uses TRBV3-1 (or the pseudogene TRBV3-2) and TRBJ2-5; D is possibly TRBD1 (6 bases). The V end lost 6 bases, the J end lost 2 bases, and 10 bases lay between the germline ends. Germline loops: CDR1 LGHDT, CDR2 YNNKEL (reference sequence). CDR3 length: 13 residues. The CDR3 nucleotides are TGTGCCAGCAGACCCGGGACACAAGAGACCCAGTACTTC. The encoded protein is CASRPGTQETQYF.

This chain connects TRBV10-3 to TRBJ1-5, with 7 bases matching TRBD1. The CDR3 has 15 residues. The germline CDR1 and CDR2 sequences are ENHRY and SYGVKD. The V and J ends lost 0 bases and 3 bases, in that order; junction bases with no gene match: 2. CDR3 loop: CAISESTGDNQPQHF. CDR3 sequence (DNA): TGTGCCATCAGTGAGTCTACAGGGGACAATCAGCCCCAGCATTTT.

The chain has TRBV7-2 and TRBJ2-7; 9 bases match TRBD2. CDR1 is SGHTA, CDR2 FQGNSA, per germline. The ends lost 5 bases at V and 5 bases at J; junction bases unmatched: 7. This CDR3 spans 14 amino acids. Here the CDR3 DNA reads TGTGCCAGCAGCAGTTCTAGCGGGATTAACGAGCAGTACTTC. Protein product: CASSSSSGINEQYF.

V is TRBV19 and J is TRBJ2-1, with 8 bases fitting TRBD2. V lost 4 bases to trimming and J lost 1 base; unmatched junction nucleotides: 6. The germline V gene encodes CDR1 LNHDA and CDR2 SQIVND (reference sequence). This CDR3 comprises 16 residues. The CDR3 bases are TGTGCCAGTAGTAGAATAGCGGGAAATTCCTACAATGAGCAGTTCTTC. This gives the protein CASSRIAGNSYNEQFF.

The V gene is TRBV4-2, the J gene TRBJ1-2, with TRBD1 as a possible D gene (6 bases). Trimming took 1 base from V and 2 from J, leaving 11 bases between them. Germline V gene sequence: CDR1 LGHNA, CDR2 YNFKEQ. This CDR3 has 15 residues. CDR3 sequence (DNA): TGTGCCAGCAGCCAAGGAGGGGGTGTGAACTATGGCTACACCTTC. Translation gives CASSQGGGVNYGYTF.

The rearrangement joins TRBV10-3 to TRBJ2-7; 10 bases line up with TRBD2. Trimming at V came to 4 bases and at J to 3 bases, leaving 3 bases not matched to a gene. CDR3 length: 14 amino acids. Germline CDR1 and CDR2: ENHRY and SYGVKD. The CDR3 here is CAISGLAGDYEQYF. The CDR3 DNA is TGTGCCATCAGTGGTCTAGCGGGAGACTACGAGCAGTACTTC.

This clone appeared once. This chain connects TRBV25-1 to TRBJ1-5, with D possibly being TRBD1 (6 bases). This CDR3 region has 15 residues. Trimming pared 9 bases from V and 2 bases from J, leaving 17 bases between. CDR1 is MGHDK, CDR2 SYGVNS, per germline. CDR3 residues: CARTDCEGGNQPQHF. For the CDR3, the DNA is TGTGCCAGGACAGATTGTGAGGGGGGCAATCAGCCCCAGCATTTT.

This clone was counted only a few times. V usage is TRBV5-4 and J usage is TRBJ2-7; possibly TRBD2 for D (5 bases). The germline V gene encodes CDR1 SGHNT and CDR2 YYREEE (reference sequence). The CDR3 is 13 amino acids. Trimming shortened V by 0 bases and J by 4 bases, and 8 bases separated the two germline ends. The CDR3 protein is CASSLATGYEQYF. Written as DNA, the CDR3 is TGTGCCAGCAGCTTGGCCACGGGGTACGAGCAGTACTTC.

The chain links TRBV21-1 to TRBJ1-2; TRBD1, the table's D call, was not compared with the DNA. TRBV21-1 constitutes a pseudogene. The CDR3 runs to 14 residues. The CDR3 protein is CASRFRDREFGYTF. The CDR3 bases are TGTGCCAGCAGGTTCCGGGACAGGGAGTTTGGCTACACCTTC.

This sequence joins TRBV19 and TRBJ2-7; the D gene is possibly TRBD1 (6 bases). V was pared by 5 bases and J by 1 base, with 12 bases between. The CDR3 contains 14 residues. CDR1 and CDR2 (germline): LNHDA, SQIVND (reference sequence). CDR3 DNA: TGTGCCAGTAGTCAACAGGGTGGGTCCTACGAGCAGTACTTC. This encodes CASSQQGGSYEQYF. Supplemented by reference TRBV19 and TRBJ2-7, the full variable domain reads DGGITQSPKYLFRKEGQNVTLSCEQNLNHDAMYWYRQDPGQGLRLIYYSQIVNDFQKGDIAEGYSVSREKKESFPLTVTSAQKNPTAFYLCASSQQGGSYEQYFGPGTRLTVT.

The CDR3 is CASSQPGHHTEAFF. CDR3 in DNA: TGTGCCAGCAGCCAACCGGGACACCACACTGAAGCTTTCTTT. The rearrangement uses TRBV3-1 (or the pseudogene TRBV3-2) and TRBJ1-1; D perhaps matches TRBD1 (6 bases). Trimming left V 2 bases short and J 3 bases short, with 10 bases between. The V gene's germline CDR1 is LGHDT and CDR2 YNNKEL (reference sequence). The CDR3 length is 14 residues.

About this clone itself: At one end the junction does not follow the germline gene, possibly because of a read error. The chain couples TRBV28 to TRBJ2-7, with TRBD1 matching 7 bases. Germline V gene sequence: CDR1 MDHEN, CDR2 SYDVKM. The CDR3 totals 11 residues. The CDR3 here is CASSLNRGFNF. The CDR3 nucleotides read TGTGCCAGCAGTTTGAACAGGGGATTTAACTTC.

The chain joins TRBV16 to TRBJ1-3; the D is unclear. Between the trimmed V and J ends, which lost 2 bases and 4 bases, there was a span of 12 bases. CDR1 KGHSY and CDR2 FQNENV come from the germline V gene. CDR3 size: 15 residues. CDR3 in amino acids: CASSQTDGAGNTIYF. In DNA form, the CDR3 reads TGTGCCAGCAGCCAAACCGACGGAGCCGGAAACACCATATATTTT.

The chain's CDR3 is CASSDTSGVYNEQFF. In DNA form, the CDR3 reads TGTGCCAGCAGTGATACTAGCGGGGTTTACAATGAGCAGTTCTTC. The rearrangement links TRBV28 to TRBJ2-1; TRBD2 matches 10 bases. The V gene end was trimmed by 5 bases and the J gene end by 4 bases; junction bases not matched to a gene: 5. The CDR3 spans 15 residues. Per germline, CDR1 MDHEN and CDR2 SYDVKM.

The chain is built from TRBV7-9 and TRBJ1-1; 7 nucleotides match TRBD1. V lost 6 bases to trimming and J lost 6 bases; unmatched junction nucleotides: 10. The CDR3 has 14 amino acids. Germline V lookup: CDR1 SEHNR, CDR2 FQNEAQ (reference sequence). The CDR3 is CASRPGQEGSEAFF. The CDR3 coding sequence is TGTGCCAGCAGGCCAGGACAGGAAGGTTCTGAAGCTTTCTTT.

This rearrangement joins TRBV30 to TRBJ2-3; unclear D gene. Germline V gene data show CDR1 as GTSNPN and CDR2 as SVGIG (reference sequence). V gave up 1 base and J gave up 4 bases, with 12 bases separating them. This CDR3 region has 14 residues. The CDR3 is CAWSDLSWSDTQYF. The CDR3 DNA is TGTGCCTGGAGTGACCTAAGTTGGTCAGATACGCAGTATTTT.

The chain links TRBV10-2 to TRBJ2-1; D might be TRBD2 (7 bases). Per germline, CDR1 WSHSY and CDR2 SAAADI. Trimming shortened V by 5 bases and J by 5 bases, and 22 bases separated the two germline ends. The CDR3 loop spans 17 amino acids. The CDR3 bases are TGCGCCAGCAGTTCAATGGCGGGGGCCGGCGCCAACAATGAGCAGTTCTTC. Translating gives CASSSMAGAGANNEQFF.

The chain carries TRBV6-5 and TRBJ1-5, with 8 bases fitting TRBD1. This CDR3 has 15 amino acids. CDR1 MNHEY and CDR2 SVGAGI come from the germline V gene. J lost 1 base, V lost 6 bases, and 5 bases had no gene match. CDR3 amino acids: CASRHQGASNQPQHF. CDR3 DNA: TGTGCCAGCAGGCATCAGGGGGCGAGCAATCAGCCCCAGCATTTT.

The chain carries TRBV28 and TRBJ1-6; the D is unclear. V was trimmed by 2 bases and J by 7 bases, leaving 3 bases between them. The CDR3 is 12 residues long. The V gene's germline CDR1 is MDHEN and CDR2 SYDVKM. The CDR3 DNA sequence: TGTGCCAGCAGTTTACAGAATTCACCCCTCCACTTT. Protein sequence: CASSLQNSPLHF. Complete variable domain (other parts from reference TRBV28 and TRBJ1-6): DVKVTQSSRYLVKRTGEKVFLECVQDMDHENMFWYRQDPGLGLRLIYFSYDVKMKEKGDIPEGYSVSREKKERFSLILESASTNQTSMYLCASSLQNSPLHFGNGTRLTVT.

V usage is TRBV13 and J usage is TRBJ2-2; the D gene is possibly TRBD2 (5 bases). CDR3 length: 14 residues. V was trimmed by 6 bases and J by 4 bases, leaving 12 bases between them. The V gene's germline CDR1 is PRHDT and CDR2 FYEKMQ (reference sequence). The CDR3 DNA reads TGTGCCAGCAGAGGTCTCCGGGGCACCGGGGAGCTGTTTTTT. This encodes CASRGLRGTGELFF.

The rearrangement joins TRBV7-9 to TRBJ2-7, with 10 bases that match TRBD2. The length of the CDR3 is 14 residues. Germline CDR1 reads SEHNR; CDR2 reads FQNEAQ (reference sequence). The ends lost 8 bases at V and 3 bases at J; junction bases unmatched: 7. The CDR3 here is CASDGASGSYEQYF. CDR3 DNA sequence: TGTGCCAGCGACGGAGCTAGCGGGAGCTACGAGCAGTACTTC.

The table lists this clone with a few counts. V gene TRBV9 combines with J gene TRBJ1-2; a possible D gene is TRBD1 (5 bases). The CDR3 runs to 12 residues. CDR1 and CDR2 (germline): SGDLS, YYNGEE. Here the CDR3 DNA reads TGTCGTACGCCGGGGGGGAGATATGGCTACACCTTC. Translation: CRTPGGRYGYTF. The whole variable domain, filled in from reference TRBV9 and TRBJ1-2, reads DSGVTQTPKHLITATGQRVTLRCSPRSGDLSVYWYQQSLDQGLQFLIQYYNGEERAKGNILERFSAQQFPDLHSELNLSSLELGDSALYFCRTPGGRYGYTFGSGTRLTVV.

The V call is TRBV5-1, the J call TRBJ1-3, with 7 bases aligning to TRBD1. Germline V gene lookup returns CDR1 SGHRS and CDR2 YFSETQ. The junction had 8 bases not matched to a gene; V was cut back by 3 bases and J by 2 bases. The CDR3 has 16 amino acids. CDR3 in DNA: TGCGCCAGCAGCTCCCAGGGGACAGCAGCTGGAAACACCATATATTTT. This encodes CASSSQGTAAGNTIYF.

The chain carries TRBV7-9 and TRBJ2-1; weak D call: TRBD2 (6 bases). Germline values: CDR1 SEHNR, CDR2 FQNEAQ (reference sequence). With 5 bases removed from V and 10 bases from J, the gap between germline ends came to 27 bases. This CDR3 region has 17 residues. The chain's CDR3 is CASSQGVLADLRQEQFF. The CDR3 bases are TGTGCCAGCAGCCAAGGCGTGTTAGCGGACCTCCGGCAGGAGCAGTTCTTC.

V usage is TRBV3-1 (or the pseudogene TRBV3-2) and J usage is TRBJ1-2, with 8 bases that match TRBD1. The J segment lost 4 bases and the V segment lost 1 base, leaving 5 bases of the junction unmatched. Germline CDR1 LGHDT, CDR2 YNNKEL (reference sequence). The CDR3 runs to 15 residues. Here the CDR3 DNA reads TGTGCCAGCAGCCAAGTGCAGGGGGCGATCTATGGCTACACCTTC. Translated, it gives CASSQVQGAIYGYTF.